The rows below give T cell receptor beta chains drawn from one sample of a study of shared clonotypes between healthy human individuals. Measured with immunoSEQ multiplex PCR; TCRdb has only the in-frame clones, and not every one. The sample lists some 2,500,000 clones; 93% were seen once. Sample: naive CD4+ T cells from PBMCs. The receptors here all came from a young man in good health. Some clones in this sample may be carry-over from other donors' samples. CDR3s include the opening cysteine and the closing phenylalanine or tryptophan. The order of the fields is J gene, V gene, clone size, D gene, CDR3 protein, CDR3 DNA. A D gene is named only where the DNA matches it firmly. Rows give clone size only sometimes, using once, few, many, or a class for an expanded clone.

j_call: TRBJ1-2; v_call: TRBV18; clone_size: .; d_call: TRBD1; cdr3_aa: CASSPPEGAYGYTF; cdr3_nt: TGTGCCAGCTCACCACCAGAGGGGGCCTATGGCTACACCTTC
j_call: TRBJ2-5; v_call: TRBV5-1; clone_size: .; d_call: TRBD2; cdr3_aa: CASSPIAGGWETQYF; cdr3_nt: TGCGCCAGCAGCCCGATAGCGGGAGGATGGGAGACCCAGTACTTC
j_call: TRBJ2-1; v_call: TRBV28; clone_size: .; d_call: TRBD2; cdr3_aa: CASSLRLAGYEQFF; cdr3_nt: TGTGCCAGCAGTTTGAGACTAGCGGGATACGAGCAGTTCTTC
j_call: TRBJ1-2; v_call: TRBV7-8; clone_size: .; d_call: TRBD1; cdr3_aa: CASSSQGQGASGYTF; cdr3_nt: TGTGCCAGCAGCTCCCAAGGACAGGGGGCGAGTGGCTACACCTTC
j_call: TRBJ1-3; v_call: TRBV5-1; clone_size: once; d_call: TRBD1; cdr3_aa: CASSPQGEHSGNTIYF; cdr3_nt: TGCGCCAGCAGCCCTCAGGGGGAACACTCTGGAAACACCATATATTTT
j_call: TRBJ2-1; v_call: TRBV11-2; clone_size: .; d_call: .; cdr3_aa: CASSLQGSPNEQFF; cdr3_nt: TGTGCCAGCAGCCTGCAGGGGTCTCCCAATGAGCAGTTCTTC
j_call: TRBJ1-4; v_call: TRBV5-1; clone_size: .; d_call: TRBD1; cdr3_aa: CASSWGTGEEKLFF; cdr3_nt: TGCGCCAGCAGCTGGGGGACAGGGGAAGAAAAACTGTTTTTT
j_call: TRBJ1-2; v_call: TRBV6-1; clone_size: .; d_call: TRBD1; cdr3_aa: CASSELDREDYGYTF; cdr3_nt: TGTGCCAGCAGTGAATTGGACAGGGAGGACTATGGCTACACCTTC
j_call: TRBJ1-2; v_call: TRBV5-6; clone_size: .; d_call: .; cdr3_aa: CASRPPGRGSYGYTF; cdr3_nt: TGTGCCAGCAGACCACCGGGCCGAGGGTCCTATGGCTACACCTTC
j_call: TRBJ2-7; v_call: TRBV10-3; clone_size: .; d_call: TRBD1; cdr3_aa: CAISLGQGEDEQYF; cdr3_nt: TGTGCCATCAGCCTGGGACAGGGGGAGGACGAGCAGTACTTC
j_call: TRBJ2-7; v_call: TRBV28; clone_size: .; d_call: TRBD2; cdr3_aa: CASRVSGGPDEQYF; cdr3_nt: TGTGCCAGCCGTGTTTCGGGAGGGCCTGACGAGCAGTACTTC
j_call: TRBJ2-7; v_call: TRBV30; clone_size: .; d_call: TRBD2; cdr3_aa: CAWSTSGSNSHEQYF; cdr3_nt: TGTGCCTGGAGCACTAGCGGGAGTAACTCCCACGAGCAGTACTTC
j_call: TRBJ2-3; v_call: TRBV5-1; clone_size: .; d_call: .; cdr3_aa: CASSPPTDTQYF; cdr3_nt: TGCGCCAGCAGCCCGCCCACAGATACGCAGTATTTT
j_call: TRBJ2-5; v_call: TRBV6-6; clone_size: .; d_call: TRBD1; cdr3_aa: CASILGTGVETQYF; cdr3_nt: TGTGCCAGCATTCTCGGGACAGGGGTAGAGACCCAGTACTTC
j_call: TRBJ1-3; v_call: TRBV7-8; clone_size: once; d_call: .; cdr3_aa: CASSLGNTIYF; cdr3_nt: TGTGCCAGCAGCTTGGGAAACACCATATATTTT
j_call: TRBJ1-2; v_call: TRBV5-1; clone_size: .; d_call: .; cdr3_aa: CASSLGVGVNYGYTF; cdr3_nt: TGCGCCAGCAGCTTGGGAGTGGGGGTCAACTATGGCTACACCTTC